The present T cell receptor beta chain was sequenced within a study of radiation and T cells in renal cell carcinoma. Overall study results and limits: In blood, top tumor clones expanded by 2 weeks, shrinking by 4. Baseline intratumoral clonotype presence is unknown without pretreatment biopsies.

Trimming at V came to 8 bases and at J to 7 bases, leaving 9 bases not matched to a gene. This CDR3 has 14 amino acids. CDR1 and CDR2 (germline): SNHLY, FYNNEI. Time point denoted: baseline pretreatment blood. Treatment in this sample: 15 Gy SBRT to primary tumor, nephrectomy 4 weeks later. Radiation-treated patients gave blood at baseline, week 2 and week 4. The tumor was a clear cell renal cell carcinoma. This clone was observed a single time. Its antigen is unknown. Measured with immunoSEQ multiplex PCR; TCRdb has only the in-frame clones, and not every one. The sample consists of tens of thousands of clones, 65% to 80% of them appearing once.

The sample in question was blood, obtained from a patient whose treatment included radiotherapy and nephrectomy. This clonotype was sampled from a man aged 55-75 years with renal cell carcinoma. The genes are TRBV2 and TRBJ2-2; TRBD1 agrees at 8 bases. CDR3 region: CASQWTGRFGELFF. CDR3 bases: TGTGCCAGCCAATGGACAGGGCGGTTCGGGGAGCTGTTTTTT.